This T cell receptor beta chain was found in a study of long-term antiretroviral therapy in people with HIV. This clone was recorded only once. CDR3 length equals 14 residues. Per the germline V gene, CDR1 is SGDLS and CDR2 is YYNGEE. V lost 0 bases to trimming and J lost 2 bases, with 8 bases between them. Researchers ran immunoSEQ v3.0 at survey level. Using immunoSEQ multiplex PCR, the repertoire was profiled, and TCRdb retains in-frame clones only, with some absent. The sample lists over 10,000 clones, 75% to 80% occurring once. The input for sequencing was unsorted PBMCs, taken 0.5 years before starting antiretroviral therapy. The chain combines TRBV9 with TRBJ1-2, with a tentative D call TRBD1 (6 bases). The sequence was obtained from a woman aged 40 to 49 with HIV. The CDR3 nucleotides are TGTGCCAGCAGCGTAGAGGGGGTAAACTATGGCTACACCTTC. Translating gives CASSVEGVNYGYTF.